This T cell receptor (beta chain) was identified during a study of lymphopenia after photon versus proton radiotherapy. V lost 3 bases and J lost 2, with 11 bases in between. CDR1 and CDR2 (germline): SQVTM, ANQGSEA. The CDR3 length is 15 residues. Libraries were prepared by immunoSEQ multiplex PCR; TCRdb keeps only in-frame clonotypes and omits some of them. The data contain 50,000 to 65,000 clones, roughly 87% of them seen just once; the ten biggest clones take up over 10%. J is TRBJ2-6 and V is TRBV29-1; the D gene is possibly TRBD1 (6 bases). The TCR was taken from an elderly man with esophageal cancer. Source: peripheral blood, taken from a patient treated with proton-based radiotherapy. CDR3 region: CSVDGGGAGANVLTF. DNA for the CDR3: TGCAGCGTTGACGGTGGGGGCGCTGGGGCCAACGTCCTGACTTTC.